The 5 T cell receptor beta chains given below trace back to one sample, sequenced in a study of blood T cells in healthy people across ages (dated by TCRdb to between 2015 and 2016). Library construction relied on 5' RACE. TCRdb records Illumina HiSeq 2500 as the sequencer. A second PCR of about 6 to 11 cycles was performed with a sample-barcoded 5' primer and a J-beta primer mix. Using fastp trimming at Q25 and MiXCR clonotype assembly, TCRdb reanalyzed the public sequencing data and kept in-frame beta chains. Rows with a matching CDR3 protein are joined into one entry that keeps the most common DNA and genes. The sample includes about 1.6 million distinct CDR3 sequences, with 30% to 40% observed a single time. The leading ten clones occupy roughly 12% of the sample. The source material was blood. These receptors were obtained from a woman aged 25 to 39 in good health.

In its sample, this clonotype was seen a few times. The chain employs TRBV12-3 or TRBV12-4 and TRBJ1-5, with 7 nucleotides matching TRBD1. The CDR3 runs 15 residues. V was pared by 2 bases and J by 4 bases, with 5 bases of the junction left unmatched. The CDR3 loop is CASSLLAQGNQPQHF. CDR3 coding DNA: TGTGCCAGCAGTTTATTGGCACAGGGGAATCAGCCCCAGCATTTT.

A few counts support this clonotype. This chain uses TRBV7-9 with TRBJ2-5; 10 bases fit TRBD2. The germline V gene encodes CDR1 SEHNR and CDR2 FQNEAQ (reference sequence). J was trimmed by 3 bases and V by 2 bases; bases with no gene match: 9. The length of the CDR3 is 17 residues. Written as DNA, the CDR3 is TGTGCCAGCAGCTTATCGAACCAGCGGGGGGGAGAAGAGACCCAGTACTTC. Translating gives CASSLSNQRGGEETQYF. Full variable domain (rest looked up from reference TRBV7-9 and TRBJ2-5): DTGVSQNPRHKITKRGQNVTFRCDPISEHNRLYWYRQTLGQGPEFLTYFQNEAQLEKSRLLSDRFSAERPKGSFSTLEIQRTEQGDSAMYLCASSLSNQRGGEETQYFGPGTRLLVL.

This clonotype showed up many times. The genes are TRBV5-1 and TRBJ2-7, with 13 bases matching TRBD2. With V trimmed by 3 bases and J by 3 bases, 12 bases remained unmatched. The CDR3 contains 18 residues. Germline V gene lookup returns CDR1 SGHRS and CDR2 YFSETQ. The chain's CDR3 is CASSSGTSGASNHYEQYF. CDR3 nucleotide sequence: TGCGCCAGCAGCTCCGGGACTAGCGGGGCCTCTAACCACTACGAGCAGTACTTC.

V usage is TRBV5-1 and J usage is TRBJ2-3; the D call may be TRBD1 or TRBD2 (5 bases each). Trimming pared 6 bases from V and 6 bases from J, leaving 20 bases between. Germline V CDR1 and CDR2: SGHRS, YFSETQ. This CDR3 region has 15 residues. The CDR3 loop reads CASTHERIPGDTQYF. In DNA form, the CDR3 reads TGCGCCAGCACCCATGAGCGGATCCCAGGGGATACGCAGTATTTT.

With respect to this clonotype: One junction end disagrees with the germline gene, perhaps due to a read error. The chain is built from TRBV14 and TRBJ2-1, with a weak D call TRBD2 (5 bases). CDR3 length equals 15 residues. From germline, CDR1 is SGHDN and CDR2 FVKESK. CDR3 amino acids: CASNQGGSVYNEQFF. Written as DNA, the CDR3 is TGTGCCAGCAACCAAGGAGGTAGCGTCTACAATGAGCAGTTCTTC.